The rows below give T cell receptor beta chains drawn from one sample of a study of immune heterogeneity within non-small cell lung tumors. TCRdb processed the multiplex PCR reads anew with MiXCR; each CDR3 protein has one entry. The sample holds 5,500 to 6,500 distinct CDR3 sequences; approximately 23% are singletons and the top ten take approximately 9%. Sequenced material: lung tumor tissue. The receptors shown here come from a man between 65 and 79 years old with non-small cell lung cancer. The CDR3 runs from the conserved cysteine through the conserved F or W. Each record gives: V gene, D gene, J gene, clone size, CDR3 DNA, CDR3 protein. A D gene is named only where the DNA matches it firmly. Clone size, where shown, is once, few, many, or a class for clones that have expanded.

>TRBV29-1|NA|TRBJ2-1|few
TGCAGCGTTGATCTGGGGGCATCCTACAATGAGCAGTTCTTC
CSVDLGASYNEQFF
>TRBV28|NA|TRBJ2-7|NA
TGTGCCAGCAGTGTAGACAAGAGGGTTTCCTACGAGCAGTACTTC
CASSVDKRVSYEQYF
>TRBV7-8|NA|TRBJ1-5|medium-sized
TGTGCCAGCAGCTTAGGACAGCTCAATCAGCCCCAGCATTTT
CASSLGQLNQPQHF
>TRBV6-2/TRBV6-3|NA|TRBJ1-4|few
TGTGCCAGCAGTGGAGGGGACATCAGAACTAATGAAAAACTGTTTTTT
CASSGGDIRTNEKLFF
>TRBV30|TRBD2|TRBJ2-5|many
TGTGCCTGGTTTAGACTAGCGGTGGAGACCCAGTACTTC
CAWFRLAVETQYF
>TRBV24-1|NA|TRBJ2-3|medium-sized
TGTGCCACCGGACTAAACACAGATACGCAGTATTTT
CATGLNTDTQYF
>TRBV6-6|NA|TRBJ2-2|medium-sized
TGTGCCAGCAGTTACTCGGGAGTTTGGAACACCGGGGAGCTGTTTTTT
CASSYSGVWNTGELFF
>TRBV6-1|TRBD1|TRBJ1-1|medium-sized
TGTGCCAGCAGCTCCCGACAGGGGTTGGCCACTGAAGCTTTCTTT
CASSSRQGLATEAFF
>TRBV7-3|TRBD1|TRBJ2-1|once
TGTGCCAGCATCCCGCGGCCGACAGGGGGAACTTCCAATGAGCAGTTCTTC
CASIPRPTGGTSNEQFF
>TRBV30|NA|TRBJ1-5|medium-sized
TGTGCCTGGAGTAAGGGAGGCAATCAGCCCCAGCATTTT
CAWSKGGNQPQHF
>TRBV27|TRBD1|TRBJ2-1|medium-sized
TGTGCCAGCAGCGGTGGACAGGGTTGGGGTGAGCAGTTCTTC
CASSGGQGWGEQFF
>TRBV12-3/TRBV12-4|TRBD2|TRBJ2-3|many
TGTGCCAGCAGGAACGGGTTGGGACTAGCGGTTCCAGATACGCAGTATTTT
CASRNGLGLAVPDTQYF
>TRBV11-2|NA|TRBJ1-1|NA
TGTGCCAACAGCTTAAGGGTCGGAGAAGCTTTCTTT
CANSLRVGEAFF
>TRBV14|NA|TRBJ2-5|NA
TGTGCCAGCAGCCGCTATGGGTCCCAAGAGACCCAGTACTTC
CASSRYGSQETQYF
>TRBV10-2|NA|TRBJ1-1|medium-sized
TGCGCCAGCAGTGAAAAAAGCTGGGGGGTTAATTGGGAAGCTTTCTTT
CASSEKSWGVNWEAFF
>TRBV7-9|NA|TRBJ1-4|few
TGTGCCAGCAGCTTAGGATGGGACACCCTTAATGAAAAACTGTTTTTT
CASSLGWDTLNEKLFF
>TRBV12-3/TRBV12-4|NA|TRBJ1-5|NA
TGTGCCAGCAGTTTTCTGGGGAGCAATCAGCCCCAGCATTTT
CASSFLGSNQPQHF
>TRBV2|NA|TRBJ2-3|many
TGTGCCAGCAGTGAAGCGCGGGCTGCTACGCAGTATTTT
CASSEARAATQYF
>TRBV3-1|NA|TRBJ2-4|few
TGTGCCAGCAGCCAGGACCTGGCGAGGATAAAAAACATTCAGTACTTC
CASSQDLARIKNIQYF
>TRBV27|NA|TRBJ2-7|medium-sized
TGTGCCAGCAGTCCTGACTGGGGGCCCTACGAGCAGTACTTC
CASSPDWGPYEQYF
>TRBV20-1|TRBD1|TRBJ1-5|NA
TGCAGTGCTAGATCGATCGCGGACAGGGAGGTTCAGCCCCAGCATTTT
CSARSIADREVQPQHF
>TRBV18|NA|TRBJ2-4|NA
TGTGCCAGCTCATTTGAACAAAACATTCAGTACTTC
CASSFEQNIQYF